The 15 T cell receptor beta chains below were found in one sample sequenced in a study of glioma-infiltrating T cells after dendritic cell vaccination. Sequencing was performed with immunoSEQ multiplex PCR; in TCRdb, only in-frame clones are kept and a portion is missing. The sample lists about 32,000 clones; more than 90% were seen once. Sample: blood, taken before dendritic cell vaccination. Every receptor here comes from a human donor with glioblastoma.

This chain uses TRBV18 with TRBJ2-7; 9 bases are shared with TRBD1. This CDR3 is built from 13 residues. J was trimmed by 2 bases and V by 5 bases; bases with no gene match: 1. Germline-derived CDR1 and CDR2 are KGHSH and LQKENI. CDR3 amino acids: CASSRDRAYEQYF. CDR3 nucleotide sequence: TGTGCCAGCTCAAGGGACAGGGCCTACGAGCAGTACTTC.

The genes are TRBV6-1 and TRBJ1-1; D ambiguous. Germline V gene sequence: CDR1 MNHNS, CDR2 SASEGT. CDR3 length equals 13 residues. V lost 3 bases to trimming and J lost 2 bases, with 7 bases between them. The CDR3 sequence is CASSEASNTEAFF. The CDR3 bases are TGTGCCAGCAGTGAGGCCTCTAACACTGAAGCTTTCTTT.

V gene TRBV19 combines with J gene TRBJ2-1; maybe TRBD1 (6 bases). CDR1 and CDR2 (germline): LNHDA, SQIVND (reference sequence). The CDR3 is made up of 14 amino acids. Trimming removed 8 bases from V and 2 bases from J, with 13 bases in between. The CDR3 protein is CASSKGDPYNEQFF. The DNA for the CDR3 is TGTGCCAGTTCCAAGGGGGACCCCTACAATGAGCAGTTCTTC.

J is TRBJ1-3 and V is TRBV7-6; perhaps TRBD1 as D (6 bases). Trimming pared 2 bases from V and 0 bases from J, leaving 26 bases between. The CDR3 sequence is 21 residues long. The germline V gene has CDR1 SGHVS and CDR2 FNYEAQ. For the CDR3, the DNA is TGTGCCAGCAGCTTAATCCCTGGACAGTCATCCAGGCCGAGCTCTGGAAACACCATATATTTT. This codes for CASSLIPGQSSRPSSGNTIYF.

This chain links TRBV18 with TRBJ2-3, with D perhaps TRBD2 (6 bases). This CDR3 contains 15 residues. The V end was cut by 5 bases, the J end by 0 bases, with 12 bases between. CDR1 and CDR2 (germline): KGHSH, LQKENI. CDR3 nucleotides: TGTGCCAGCTCAGGTCCGGGACTTAGCACAGATACGCAGTATTTT. Protein product: CASSGPGLSTDTQYF.

This chain uses TRBV4-1 with TRBJ1-2; D possibly corresponds to TRBD1 (5 bases). V gave up 2 bases and J gave up 2 bases, with 9 bases separating them. The V gene's germline CDR1 is MGHRA and CDR2 YSYEKL. CDR3 size: 14 residues. CDR3 amino acids: CASSQQGGNYGYTF. CDR3 sequence (DNA): TGCGCCAGCAGCCAACAGGGAGGCAACTATGGCTACACCTTC.

With respect to this clone: This CDR3 is also generated by other DNA sequences in the sample. The CDR3 DNA reads as TGTGCCAGCAGCAGTCCGGGACAGGATAATTCACCCCTCCACTTT. It codes for CASSSPGQDNSPLHF. The rearrangement joins TRBV5-4 to TRBJ1-6; 8 bases are a match to TRBD1. CDR3 length: 15 amino acids. Germline assignment: CDR1 SGHNT and CDR2 YYREEE (reference sequence). V shed 4 bases and J 5 bases; nucleotides not matched to a gene: 5.

The V gene is TRBV7-2, the J gene TRBJ2-5; D is perhaps TRBD2 (5 bases). The CDR3 is 14 amino acids. V was clipped by 5 bases and J by 3 bases, with 13 bases between them. The germline V gene has CDR1 SGHTA and CDR2 FQGNSA. This CDR3 reads CASSRTLAEETQYF. The CDR3 DNA sequence: TGTGCCAGCAGCCGCACCCTAGCAGAAGAGACCCAGTACTTC.

The chain links TRBV6-1 to TRBJ2-6, with D perhaps matching TRBD1 (6 bases). This CDR3 region has 18 residues. The germline V gene has CDR1 MNHNS and CDR2 SASEGT. V lost 2 bases and J 2 bases, leaving 16 bases between the germline ends. The CDR3 sequence: CASSEWPPGGPGANVLTF. DNA for the CDR3: TGTGCCAGCAGTGAATGGCCCCCTGGGGGCCCTGGGGCCAACGTCCTGACTTTC.

Notes on this clone: Mismatch with germline at one junction end may stem from a read error. The same CDR3 also results from other DNA sequences found in this sample. V gene TRBV6-1 combines with J gene TRBJ1-6; the D gene is possibly TRBD1 (5 bases). The CDR3 runs 14 residues. Germline V gives CDR1 MNHNS, CDR2 SASEGT. The CDR3 sequence: CASTTTDQNSPLHF. The CDR3 DNA is TGTGCCAGTACAACGACAGACCAAAATTCCCCCCTCCACTTT.

This chain uses TRBV5-1 with TRBJ2-2; 11 bases fit TRBD1. Germline V lookup: CDR1 SGHRS, CDR2 YFSETQ. The CDR3 sequence is 15 residues long. V was clipped by 0 bases and J by 10 bases; unmatched bases: 5. Written as DNA, the CDR3 is TGCGCCAGCAGCTTGGCCGGGACAGGGGGTGAGGAGCTGTTTTTT. Amino acids: CASSLAGTGGEELFF. Filled out from reference TRBV5-1 and TRBJ2-2, the complete variable domain reads KAGVTQTPRYLIKTRGQQVTLSCSPISGHRSVSWYQQTPGQGLQFLFEYFSETQRNKGNFPGRFSGRQFSNSRSEMNVSTLELGDSALYLCASSLAGTGGEELFFGEGSRLTVL.

CDR3 sequence: CASSLRDRVHEQYF. DNA for the CDR3: TGTGCCAGCAGCTTAAGGGACAGGGTCCACGAGCAGTACTTC. This chain joins TRBV7-9 and TRBJ2-7; TRBD1 agrees at 9 bases. Germline lookup yields CDR1 SEHNR and CDR2 FQNEAQ (reference sequence). The J segment lost 5 bases and the V segment lost 2 bases, leaving 4 bases of the junction unmatched. The CDR3 has 14 amino acids.

The J gene is TRBJ2-4, the V gene TRBV7-2; D gene unclear. The V end lost 4 bases, the J end lost 3 bases, and 10 bases lay between the germline ends. The CDR3 is made up of 14 amino acids. Germline values: CDR1 SGHTA, CDR2 FQGNSA. CDR3 in DNA: TGTGCCAGCAGCTCCCCCCAGGTCAAAAACATTCAGTACTTC. Protein sequence: CASSSPQVKNIQYF.

The rearrangement uses TRBV29-1 and TRBJ1-2; TRBD1 aligns across 12 bases. Unmatched junction bases numbered 6, after V lost 6 bases and J lost 7 bases. Looked up from germline, CDR1 is SQVTM and CDR2 is ANQGSEA. CDR3 length: 13 residues. The CDR3 nucleotides are TGCAGCGTCCCGGGACAGGGGGCGATTGGCTACACCTTC. Translation gives CSVPGQGAIGYTF.

CDR3 bases: TGCAGCGTAACCGGGACAACCGGATTCGACTATGGCTACACCTTC. It specifies CSVTGTTGFDYGYTF. V is TRBV29-1 and J is TRBJ1-2; weak D call: TRBD1 (6 bases). V was clipped by 6 bases and J by 3 bases, with 20 bases between them. The CDR3 runs to 15 residues. Germline loops: CDR1 SQVTM, CDR2 ANQGSEA.